The entry that follows covers one T cell receptor (beta chain) sequence. Clones were read by immunoSEQ multiplex PCR, and TCRdb kept only the in-frame ones, dropping some. The table has some 39,000 clones, about nine tenths seen once. The sample belongs to a study of T cell responses to AZD1222 COVID-19 vaccine. The CDR3 has 15 amino acids. In germline, CDR1 is SGHRS, CDR2 YFSETQ. V lost 3 bases, J lost 8 bases, and 10 bases stayed unmatched. Here the sequenced sample was peripheral blood, taken 28 days after the second AZD1222 dose. This sequence originates from an adult who received the AZD1222 COVID-19 vaccine. The chain is built from TRBV5-1 and TRBJ2-2; TRBD1 agrees at 7 bases. The CDR3 nucleotides read TGCGCCAGCAGCTACGAGACAGGGATAGTGGGGGAGCTGTTTTTT. Its protein is CASSYETGIVGELFF.